Listed below are T cell receptor beta chains from one sample, sequenced in a study of cytomegalovirus exposure and HLA in healthy donors. Sequenced by immunoSEQ multiplex PCR; TCRdb stores in-frame clones only, minus some. Its listing shows about 88,000 clones. Source material: PBMCs. Every receptor here comes from a girl aged 5-17 years in good health and CMV-seropositive. CDR3s leave out the opening cysteine and the closing phenylalanine or tryptophan. The D gene is left open where the match is weak.

v_gene	d_gene	j_gene	CDR3aa
TRBV11-2	NA	TRBJ1-1	ASSSGLNTEAF
TRBV6-5	TRBD1	TRBJ2-1	ASTGVAEQF
TRBV4-2	NA	TRBJ1-5	ASSQDWGPNQPQH
TRBV28	TRBD1	TRBJ1-1	ASRPLRDRGGTEAF
TRBV11-2	NA	TRBJ1-1	ASSLARGKFSEAF
TRBV7-2	TRBD1	TRBJ2-2	ASRGQGVTGELF
TRBV30	TRBD1	TRBJ1-1	AWSVGGPNTEAF
TRBV6-6	NA	TRBJ1-6	ASSKPGSSYNSPLH
TRBV7-2	NA	TRBJ1-2	ASSFAGPSNYGYT
TRBV6-1	TRBD2	TRBJ2-7	ASSVAGYEQY
TRBV19	NA	TRBJ1-4	ASSTLQGPNEKLF
TRBV5-6	TRBD1	TRBJ1-1	ASSQTGVTFLNTEAF
TRBV27	NA	TRBJ1-4	ASSFRGSEKLF
TRBV11-3	NA	TRBJ2-4	ASSPRATLAKNIQY
TRBV27	TRBD1	TRBJ1-4	ASSLEGAAEKLF
TRBV7-6	TRBD1	TRBJ2-1	ASSFVRDRIF
TRBV9	NA	TRBJ2-1	ASSAGTLHNEQF
TRBV9	NA	TRBJ1-6	ASSVGRDPYNSPLH
TRBV25-1	NA	TRBJ1-1	ASTTFGNTEAF
TRBV7-6	NA	TRBJ1-1	ASSLAKEREDTEAF
TRBV7-2	NA	TRBJ1-5	ASSLQSNQPQH
TRBV27	NA	TRBJ2-1	ASSSNRGRGNEQF
TRBV10-3	TRBD1	TRBJ1-3	AISTGGTGNTIY
TRBV7-3	NA	TRBJ1-1	ASGAGVGTEAF
TRBV29-1	TRBD1	TRBJ1-1	SVAGGNTEAF
TRBV15	NA	TRBJ1-5	ATSREGESQPQH
TRBV15	NA	TRBJ2-3	ATSTGEWRAQTDKQY
TRBV10-3	TRBD1	TRBJ1-2	AIRSTGGDGYT
TRBV4-3	NA	TRBJ2-7	ASSQDQGEQY
TRBV10-2	NA	TRBJ1-6	ASTPFGPGLANSPLH
TRBV4-3	NA	TRBJ2-3	ASSRGAHTDTQY
TRBV5-6	NA	TRBJ2-3	ASSPTDTQY
TRBV5-4	TRBD2	TRBJ2-5	ASSPGGSQETQY
TRBV4-1	TRBD1	TRBJ2-1	ASSHLQGFEQF
TRBV4-2	NA	TRBJ1-1	ASSQSTGKRNTEAF
TRBV6-5	TRBD1	TRBJ2-2	ASSLGTGGVGELF
TRBV9	NA	TRBJ1-6	ASSPGDGNSPLH
TRBV11-2	NA	TRBJ1-6	ASGKLRQSVGSPLH
TRBV10-1	NA	TRBJ1-1	ASSESQGSTEAF
TRBV2	NA	TRBJ1-2	ASSENRRTNYGYT
TRBV7-2	NA	TRBJ2-3	ASSLESTTQGTQY
TRBV6-6	NA	TRBJ1-1	ASRNSATEAF
TRBV27	NA	TRBJ2-7	ASSLSVLAAGEQY
TRBV20-1	NA	TRBJ2-5	SARDGENQY
TRBV5-6	NA	TRBJ1-5	ASSPQGRAQPQH
TRBV28	NA	TRBJ1-1	ASSPPGEGTEAF
TRBV11-1	NA	TRBJ2-1	ASSFERGFLGYTEQF
TRBV11-3	NA	TRBJ1-6	ASSLGSSYNSPLH